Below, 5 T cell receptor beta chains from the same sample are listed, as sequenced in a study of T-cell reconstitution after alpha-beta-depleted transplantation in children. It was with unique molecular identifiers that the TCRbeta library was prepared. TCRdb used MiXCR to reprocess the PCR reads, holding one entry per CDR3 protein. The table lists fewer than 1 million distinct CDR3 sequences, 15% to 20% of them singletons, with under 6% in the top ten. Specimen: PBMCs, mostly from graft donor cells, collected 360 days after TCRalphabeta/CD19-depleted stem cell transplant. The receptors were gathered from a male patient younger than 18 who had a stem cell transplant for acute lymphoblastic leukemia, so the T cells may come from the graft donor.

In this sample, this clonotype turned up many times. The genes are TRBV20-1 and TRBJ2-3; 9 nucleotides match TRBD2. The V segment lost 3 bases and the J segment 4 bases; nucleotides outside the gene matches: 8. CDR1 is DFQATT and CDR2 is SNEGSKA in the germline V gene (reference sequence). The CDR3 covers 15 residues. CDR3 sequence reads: CSARYSGSLADTQYF. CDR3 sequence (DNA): TGCAGTGCTAGGTATAGCGGGAGCTTGGCAGATACGCAGTATTTT.

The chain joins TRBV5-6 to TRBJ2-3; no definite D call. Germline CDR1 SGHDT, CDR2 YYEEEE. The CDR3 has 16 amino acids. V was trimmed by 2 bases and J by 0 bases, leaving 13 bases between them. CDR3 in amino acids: CASSLPYPLSTDTQYF. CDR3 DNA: TGTGCCAGCAGCTTACCTTACCCTCTTAGCACAGATACGCAGTATTTT. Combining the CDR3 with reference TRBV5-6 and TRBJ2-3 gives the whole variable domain DAGVTQSPTHLIKTRGQQVTLRCSPKSGHDTVSWYQQALGQGPQFIFQYYEEEERQRGNFPDRFSGHQFPNYSSELNVNALLLGDSALYLCASSLPYPLSTDTQYFGPGTRLTVL.

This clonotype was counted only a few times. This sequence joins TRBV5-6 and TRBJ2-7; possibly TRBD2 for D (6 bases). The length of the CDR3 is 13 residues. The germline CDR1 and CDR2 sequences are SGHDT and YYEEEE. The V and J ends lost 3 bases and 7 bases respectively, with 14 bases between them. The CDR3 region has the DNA TGTGCCAGCAGCTGGGGGGACCCCCAAGAGCAGTACTTC. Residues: CASSWGDPQEQYF. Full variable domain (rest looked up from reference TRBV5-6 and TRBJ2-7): DAGVTQSPTHLIKTRGQQVTLRCSPKSGHDTVSWYQQALGQGPQFIFQYYEEEERQRGNFPDRFSGHQFPNYSSELNVNALLLGDSALYLCASSWGDPQEQYFGPGTRLTVT.

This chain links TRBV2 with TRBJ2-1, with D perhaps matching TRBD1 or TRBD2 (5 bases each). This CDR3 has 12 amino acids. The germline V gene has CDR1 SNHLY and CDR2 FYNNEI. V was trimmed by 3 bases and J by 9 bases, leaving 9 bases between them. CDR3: CASSEGDLEQFF. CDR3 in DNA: TGTGCCAGCAGTGAGGGGGATCTTGAGCAGTTCTTC.

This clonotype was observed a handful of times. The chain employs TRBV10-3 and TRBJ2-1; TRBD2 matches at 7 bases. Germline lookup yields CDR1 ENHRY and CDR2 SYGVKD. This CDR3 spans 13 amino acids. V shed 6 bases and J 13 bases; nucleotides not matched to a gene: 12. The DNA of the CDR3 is TGTGCCATCAGCAACTCTGGACTAGACCCCCAGTTCTTC. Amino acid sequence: CAISNSGLDPQFF.